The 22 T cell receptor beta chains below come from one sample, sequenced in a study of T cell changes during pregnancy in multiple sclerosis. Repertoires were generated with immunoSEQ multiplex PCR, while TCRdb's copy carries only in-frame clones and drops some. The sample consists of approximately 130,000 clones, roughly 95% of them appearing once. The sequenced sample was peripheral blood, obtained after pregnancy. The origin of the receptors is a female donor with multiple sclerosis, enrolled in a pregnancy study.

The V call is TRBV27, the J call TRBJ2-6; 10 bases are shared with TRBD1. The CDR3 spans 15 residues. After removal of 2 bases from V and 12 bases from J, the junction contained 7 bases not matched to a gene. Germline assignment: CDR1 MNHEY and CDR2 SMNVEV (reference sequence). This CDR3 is CASSLLLRDRGVLTF. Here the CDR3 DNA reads TGTGCCAGCAGTTTACTCCTCCGGGACAGGGGCGTCCTGACTTTC.

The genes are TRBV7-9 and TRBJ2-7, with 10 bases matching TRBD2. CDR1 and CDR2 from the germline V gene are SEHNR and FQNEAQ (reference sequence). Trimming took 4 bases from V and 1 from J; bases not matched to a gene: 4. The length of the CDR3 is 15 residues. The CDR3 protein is CASSSRTSGSYEQYF. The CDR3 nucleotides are TGTGCCAGCAGCTCCCGGACTAGCGGATCCTACGAGCAGTACTTC.

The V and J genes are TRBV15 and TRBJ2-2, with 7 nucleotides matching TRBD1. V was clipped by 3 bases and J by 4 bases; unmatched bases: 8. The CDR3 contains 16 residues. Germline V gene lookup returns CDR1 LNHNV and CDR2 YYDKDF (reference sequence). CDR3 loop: CATSSGDSVFTGELFF. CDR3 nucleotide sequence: TGTGCCACCAGCAGCGGGGACAGCGTTTTCACCGGGGAGCTGTTTTTT. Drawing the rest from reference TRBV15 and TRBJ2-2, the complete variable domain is DAMVIQNPRYQVTQFGKPVTLSCSQTLNHNVMYWYQQKSSQAPKLLFHYYDKDFNNEADTPDNFQSRRPNTSFCFLDIRSPGLGDTAMYLCATSSGDSVFTGELFFGEGSRLTVL.

The CDR3 protein is CASKWQGMSNQPQHF. CDR3 sequence (DNA): TGTGCCAGCAAATGGCAGGGGATGAGCAATCAGCCCCAGCATTTT. The V call is TRBV2, the J call TRBJ1-5, with D perhaps matching TRBD1 (6 bases). The germline CDR1 and CDR2 sequences are SNHLY and FYNNEI. Between the trimmed V and J ends, which lost 7 bases and 1 base, there was a span of 14 bases. The CDR3 extends over 15 amino acids.

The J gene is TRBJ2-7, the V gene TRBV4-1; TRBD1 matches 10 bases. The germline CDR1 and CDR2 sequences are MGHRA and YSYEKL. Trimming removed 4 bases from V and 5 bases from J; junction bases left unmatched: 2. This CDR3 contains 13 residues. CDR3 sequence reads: CASSPGQGDEQYF. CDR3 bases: TGCGCCAGCAGCCCAGGACAGGGGGACGAGCAGTACTTC.

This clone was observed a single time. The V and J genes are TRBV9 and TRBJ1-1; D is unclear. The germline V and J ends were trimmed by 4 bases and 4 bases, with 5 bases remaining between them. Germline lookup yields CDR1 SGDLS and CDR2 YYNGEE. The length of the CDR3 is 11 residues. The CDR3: CASSPLTEAFF. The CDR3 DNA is TGTGCCAGCAGCCCACTCACTGAAGCTTTCTTT. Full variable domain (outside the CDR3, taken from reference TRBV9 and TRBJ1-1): DSGVTQTPKHLITATGQRVTLRCSPRSGDLSVYWYQQSLDQGLQFLIQYYNGEERAKGNILERFSAQQFPDLHSELNLSSLELGDSALYFCASSPLTEAFFGQGTRLTVV.

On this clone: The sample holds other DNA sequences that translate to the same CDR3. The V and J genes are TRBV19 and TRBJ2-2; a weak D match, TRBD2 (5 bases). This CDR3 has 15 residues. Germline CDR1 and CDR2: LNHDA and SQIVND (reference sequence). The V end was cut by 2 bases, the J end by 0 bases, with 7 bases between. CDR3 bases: TGTGCCAGTAGTATACTAGCTGCGAACACCGGGGAGCTGTTTTTT. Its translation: CASSILAANTGELFF.

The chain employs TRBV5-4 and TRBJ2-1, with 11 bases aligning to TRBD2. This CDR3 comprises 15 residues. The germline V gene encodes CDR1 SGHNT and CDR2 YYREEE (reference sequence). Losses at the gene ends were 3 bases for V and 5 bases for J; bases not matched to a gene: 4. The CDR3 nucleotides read TGTGCCAGCAGCTCCGGGACTAGCGGAAACAATGAGCAGTTCTTC. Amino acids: CASSSGTSGNNEQFF.

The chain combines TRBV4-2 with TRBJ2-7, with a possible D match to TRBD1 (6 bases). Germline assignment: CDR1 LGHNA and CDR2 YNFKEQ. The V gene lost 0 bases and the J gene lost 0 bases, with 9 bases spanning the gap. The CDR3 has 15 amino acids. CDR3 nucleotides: TGTGCCAGCAGCCAAGAAAAGGACAGCTCCTACGAGCAGTACTTC. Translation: CASSQEKDSSYEQYF.

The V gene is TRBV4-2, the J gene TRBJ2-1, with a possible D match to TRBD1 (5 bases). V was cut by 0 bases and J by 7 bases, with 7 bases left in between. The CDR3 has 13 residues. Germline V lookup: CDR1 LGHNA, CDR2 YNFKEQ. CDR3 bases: TGTGCCAGCAGCCAAGAGGCAGGGAATGAGCAGTTCTTC. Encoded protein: CASSQEAGNEQFF.

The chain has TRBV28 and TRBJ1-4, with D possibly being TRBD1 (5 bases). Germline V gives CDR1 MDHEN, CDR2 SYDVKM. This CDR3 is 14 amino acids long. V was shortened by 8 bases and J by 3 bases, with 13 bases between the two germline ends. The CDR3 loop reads CASLPGGSNEKLFF. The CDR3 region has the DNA TGTGCCAGCCTCCCCGGGGGGTCTAATGAAAAACTGTTTTTT.

CDR3 nucleotide sequence: TGTGCCAGCAGCCCCCTGAGTTCGGGGGAAACCATTCAGTACTTC. Its translation is CASSPLSSGETIQYF. The chain uses TRBV4-2 and TRBJ2-4, with a weak D call TRBD2 (6 bases). CDR1 LGHNA and CDR2 YNFKEQ come from the germline V gene. This CDR3 has 15 amino acids. V lost 4 bases to trimming and J lost 9 bases, with 19 bases between them.

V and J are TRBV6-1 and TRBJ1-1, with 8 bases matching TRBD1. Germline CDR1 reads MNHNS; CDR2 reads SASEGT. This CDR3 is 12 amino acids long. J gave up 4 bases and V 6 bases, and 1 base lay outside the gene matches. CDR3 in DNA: TGTGCCAGCAGCGACAGGGGCACTGAAGCTTTCTTT. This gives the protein CASSDRGTEAFF.

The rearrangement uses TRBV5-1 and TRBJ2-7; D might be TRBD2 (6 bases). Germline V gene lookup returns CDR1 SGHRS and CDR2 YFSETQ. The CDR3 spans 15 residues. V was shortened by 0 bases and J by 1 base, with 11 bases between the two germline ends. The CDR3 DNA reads TGCGCCAGCAGCTTGGAAGTCGGGAGTTCCTACGAGCAGTACTTC. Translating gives CASSLEVGSSYEQYF.

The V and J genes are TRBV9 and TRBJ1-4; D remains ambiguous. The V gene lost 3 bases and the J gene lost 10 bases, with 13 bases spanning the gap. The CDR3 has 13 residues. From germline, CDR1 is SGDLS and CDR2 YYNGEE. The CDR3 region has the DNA TGTGCCAGCAGCGCCCCTGGCGCGGGAAAACTGTTTTTT. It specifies CASSAPGAGKLFF.

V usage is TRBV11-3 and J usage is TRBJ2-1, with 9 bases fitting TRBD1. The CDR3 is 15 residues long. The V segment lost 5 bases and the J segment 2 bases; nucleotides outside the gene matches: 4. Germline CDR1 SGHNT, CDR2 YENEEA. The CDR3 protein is CASSHRDRAYNEQFF. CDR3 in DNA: TGTGCCAGCAGCCACCGGGACAGGGCCTACAATGAGCAGTTCTTC.

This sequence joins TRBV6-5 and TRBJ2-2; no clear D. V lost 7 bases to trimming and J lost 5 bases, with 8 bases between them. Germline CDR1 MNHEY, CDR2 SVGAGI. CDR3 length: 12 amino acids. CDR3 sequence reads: CASNSWTGELFF. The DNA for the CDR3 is TGTGCCAGCAACTCATGGACCGGGGAGCTGTTTTTT.

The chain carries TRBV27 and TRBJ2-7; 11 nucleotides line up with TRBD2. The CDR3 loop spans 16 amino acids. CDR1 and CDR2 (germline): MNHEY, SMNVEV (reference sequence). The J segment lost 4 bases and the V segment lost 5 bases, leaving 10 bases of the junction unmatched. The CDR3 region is CASSSKRRLAGYEQYF. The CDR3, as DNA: TGTGCCAGCAGTAGCAAACGGCGACTAGCGGGATACGAGCAGTACTTC.

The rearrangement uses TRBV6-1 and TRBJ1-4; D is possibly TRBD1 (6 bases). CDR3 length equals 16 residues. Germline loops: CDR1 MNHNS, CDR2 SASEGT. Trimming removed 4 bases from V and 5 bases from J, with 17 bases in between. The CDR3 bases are TGTGCCAGCAGTGTCCAACGGGACACTTCAAATGAAAAACTGTTTTTT. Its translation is CASSVQRDTSNEKLFF.

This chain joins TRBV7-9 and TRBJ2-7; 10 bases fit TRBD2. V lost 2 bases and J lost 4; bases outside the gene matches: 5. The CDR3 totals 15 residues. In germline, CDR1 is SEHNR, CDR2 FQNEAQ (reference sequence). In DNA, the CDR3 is TGTGCCAGCAGCTTACTAGCGGGAGAACTGTACGAGCAGTACTTC. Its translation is CASSLLAGELYEQYF.

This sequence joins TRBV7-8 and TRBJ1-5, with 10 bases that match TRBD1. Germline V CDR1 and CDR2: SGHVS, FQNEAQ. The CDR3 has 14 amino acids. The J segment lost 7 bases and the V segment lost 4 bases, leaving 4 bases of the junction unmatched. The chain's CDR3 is CASSSGQGGQPQHF. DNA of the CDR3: TGTGCCAGCAGCTCAGGACAGGGGGGCCAGCCCCAGCATTTT.

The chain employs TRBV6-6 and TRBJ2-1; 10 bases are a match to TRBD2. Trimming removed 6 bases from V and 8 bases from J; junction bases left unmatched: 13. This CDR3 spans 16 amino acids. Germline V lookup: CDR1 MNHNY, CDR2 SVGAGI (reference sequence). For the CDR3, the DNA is TGTGCCAGCAGGAACGAGGTAGCGGGAGGTTGGTATGAGCAGTTCTTC. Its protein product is CASRNEVAGGWYEQFF.